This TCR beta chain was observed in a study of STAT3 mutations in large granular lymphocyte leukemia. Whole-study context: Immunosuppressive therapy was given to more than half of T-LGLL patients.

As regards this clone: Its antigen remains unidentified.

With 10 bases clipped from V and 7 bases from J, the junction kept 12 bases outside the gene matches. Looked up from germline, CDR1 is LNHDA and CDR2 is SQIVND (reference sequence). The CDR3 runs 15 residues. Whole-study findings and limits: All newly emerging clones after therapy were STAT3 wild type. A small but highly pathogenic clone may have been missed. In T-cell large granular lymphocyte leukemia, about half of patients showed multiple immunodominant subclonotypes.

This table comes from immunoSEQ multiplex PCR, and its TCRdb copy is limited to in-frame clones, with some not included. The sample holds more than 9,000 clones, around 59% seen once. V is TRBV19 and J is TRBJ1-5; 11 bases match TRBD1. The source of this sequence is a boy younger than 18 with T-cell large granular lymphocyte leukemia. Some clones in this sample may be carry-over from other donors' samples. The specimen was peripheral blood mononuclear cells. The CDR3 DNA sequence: TGTGCCACCAGGGACGGACAGGGGGCTTACCAGCCCCAGCATTTT. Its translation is CATRDGQGAYQPQHF. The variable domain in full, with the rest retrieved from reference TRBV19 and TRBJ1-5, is DGGITQSPKYLFRKEGQNVTLSCEQNLNHDAMYWYRQDPGQGLRLIYYSQIVNDFQKGDIAEGYSVSREKKESFPLTVTSAQKNPTAFYLCATRDGQGAYQPQHFGDGTRLSIL.